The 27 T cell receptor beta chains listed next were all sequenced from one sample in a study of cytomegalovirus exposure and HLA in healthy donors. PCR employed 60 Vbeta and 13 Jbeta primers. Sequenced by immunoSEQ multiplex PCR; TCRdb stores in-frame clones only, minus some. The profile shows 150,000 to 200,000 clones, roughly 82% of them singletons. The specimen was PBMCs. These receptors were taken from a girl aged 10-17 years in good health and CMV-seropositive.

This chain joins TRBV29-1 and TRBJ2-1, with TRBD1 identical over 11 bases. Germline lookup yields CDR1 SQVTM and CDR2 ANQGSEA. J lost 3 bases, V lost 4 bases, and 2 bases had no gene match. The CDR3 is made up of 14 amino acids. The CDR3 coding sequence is TGCAGCGTTGGGGGGACAGGGGGCTACAATGAGCAGTTCTTC. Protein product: CSVGGTGGYNEQFF.

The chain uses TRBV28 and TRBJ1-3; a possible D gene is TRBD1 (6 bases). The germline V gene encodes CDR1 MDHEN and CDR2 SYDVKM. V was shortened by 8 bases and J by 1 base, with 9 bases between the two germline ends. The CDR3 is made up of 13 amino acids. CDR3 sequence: CASYRDSGNTIYF. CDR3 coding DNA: TGTGCCAGCTACAGGGATTCTGGAAACACCATATATTTT.

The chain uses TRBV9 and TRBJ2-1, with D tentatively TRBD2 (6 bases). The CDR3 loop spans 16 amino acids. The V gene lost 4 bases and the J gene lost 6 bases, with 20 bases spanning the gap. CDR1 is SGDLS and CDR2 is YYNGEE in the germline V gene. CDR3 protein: CASSPEGREIGNEQFF. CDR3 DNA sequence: TGTGCCAGCAGCCCGGAGGGCAGGGAGATCGGCAATGAGCAGTTCTTC. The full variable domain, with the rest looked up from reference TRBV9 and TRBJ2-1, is DSGVTQTPKHLITATGQRVTLRCSPRSGDLSVYWYQQSLDQGLQFLIQYYNGEERAKGNILERFSAQQFPDLHSELNLSSLELGDSALYFCASSPEGREIGNEQFFGPGTRLTVL.

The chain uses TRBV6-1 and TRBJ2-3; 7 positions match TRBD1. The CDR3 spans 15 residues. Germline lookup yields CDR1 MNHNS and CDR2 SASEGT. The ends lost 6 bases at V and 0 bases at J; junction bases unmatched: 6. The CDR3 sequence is CASSPDRASTDTQYF. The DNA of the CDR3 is TGTGCCAGCAGCCCCGACAGGGCTAGCACAGATACGCAGTATTTT.

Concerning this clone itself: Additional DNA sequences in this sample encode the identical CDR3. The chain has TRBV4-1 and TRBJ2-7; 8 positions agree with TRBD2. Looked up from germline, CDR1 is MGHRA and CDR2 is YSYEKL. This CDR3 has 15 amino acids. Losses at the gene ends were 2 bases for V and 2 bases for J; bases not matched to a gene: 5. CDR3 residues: CASSQRLASAYEQYF. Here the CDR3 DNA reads TGCGCCAGCAGCCAACGACTAGCGAGCGCCTACGAGCAGTACTTC.

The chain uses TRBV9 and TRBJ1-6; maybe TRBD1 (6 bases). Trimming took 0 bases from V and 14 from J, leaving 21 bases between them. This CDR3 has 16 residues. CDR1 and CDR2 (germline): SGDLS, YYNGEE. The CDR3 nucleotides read TGTGCCAGCAGCGTAGGAGGGACACAGACAGCGTCCTCCCTCCACTTT. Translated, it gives CASSVGGTQTASSLHF. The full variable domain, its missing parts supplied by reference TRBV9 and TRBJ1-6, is DSGVTQTPKHLITATGQRVTLRCSPRSGDLSVYWYQQSLDQGLQFLIQYYNGEERAKGNILERFSAQQFPDLHSELNLSSLELGDSALYFCASSVGGTQTASSLHFGNGTRLTVT.

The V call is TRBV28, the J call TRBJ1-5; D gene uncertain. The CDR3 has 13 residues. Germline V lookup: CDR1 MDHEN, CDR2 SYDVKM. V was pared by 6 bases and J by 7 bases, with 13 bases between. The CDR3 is CASSRPENQPQHF. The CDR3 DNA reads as TGTGCCAGCAGCAGACCGGAGAACCAGCCCCAGCATTTT.

Here the CDR3 reads CASSTLAGPDLSQYF. The CDR3 bases are TGTGCCAGCAGCACACTAGCAGGACCGGATTTGTCCCAGTACTTC. The chain carries TRBV6-1 and TRBJ2-5; weak D call: TRBD2 (6 bases). This CDR3 contains 15 residues. Between the trimmed V and J ends, which lost 6 bases and 9 bases, there was a span of 23 bases. Germline V lookup: CDR1 MNHNS, CDR2 SASEGT.

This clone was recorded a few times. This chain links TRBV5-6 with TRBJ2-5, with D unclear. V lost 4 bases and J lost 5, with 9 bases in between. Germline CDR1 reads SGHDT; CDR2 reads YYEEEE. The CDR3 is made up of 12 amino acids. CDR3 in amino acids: CASSRGSETQYF. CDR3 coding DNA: TGTGCCAGCAGCCGCGGTTCTGAGACCCAGTACTTC.

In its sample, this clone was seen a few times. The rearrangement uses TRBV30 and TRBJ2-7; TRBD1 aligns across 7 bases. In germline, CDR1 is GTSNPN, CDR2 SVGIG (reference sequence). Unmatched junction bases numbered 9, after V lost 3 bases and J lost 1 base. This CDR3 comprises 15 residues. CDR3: CAWSTGTEMSYEQYF. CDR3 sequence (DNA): TGTGCCTGGAGCACCGGGACAGAGATGTCCTACGAGCAGTACTTC. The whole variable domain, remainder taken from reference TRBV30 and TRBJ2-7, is SQTIHQWPATLVQPVGSPLSLECTVEGTSNPNLYWYRQAAGRGLQLLFYSVGIGQISSEVPQNLSASRPQDRQFILSSKKLLLSDSGFYLCAWSTGTEMSYEQYFGPGTRLTVT.

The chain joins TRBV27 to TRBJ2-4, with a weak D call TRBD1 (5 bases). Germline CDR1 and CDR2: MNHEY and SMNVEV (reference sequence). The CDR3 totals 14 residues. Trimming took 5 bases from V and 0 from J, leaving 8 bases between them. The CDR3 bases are TGTGCCAGCAGTCAGGGAATAGCCAAAAACATTCAGTACTTC. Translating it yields CASSQGIAKNIQYF.

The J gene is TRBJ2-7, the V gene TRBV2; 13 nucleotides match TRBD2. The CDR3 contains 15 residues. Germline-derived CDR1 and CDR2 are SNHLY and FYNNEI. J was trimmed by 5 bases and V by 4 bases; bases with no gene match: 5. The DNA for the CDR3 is TGTGCCAGCAGTGCCGGACTAGCGGGAGCCCACGAGCAGTACTTC. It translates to CASSAGLAGAHEQYF. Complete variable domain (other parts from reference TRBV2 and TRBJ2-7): EPEVTQTPSHQVTQMGQEVILRCVPISNHLYFYWYRQILGQKVEFLVSFYNNEISEKSEIFDDQFSVERPDGSNFTLKIRSTKLEDSAMYFCASSAGLAGAHEQYFGPGTRLTVT.

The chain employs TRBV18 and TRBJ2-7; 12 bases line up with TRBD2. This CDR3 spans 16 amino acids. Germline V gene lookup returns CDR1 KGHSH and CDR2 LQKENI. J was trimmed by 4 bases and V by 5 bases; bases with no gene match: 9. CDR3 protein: CASSATLAGGVYEQYF. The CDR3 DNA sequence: TGTGCCAGCTCAGCCACCCTAGCGGGGGGGGTTTACGAGCAGTACTTC.

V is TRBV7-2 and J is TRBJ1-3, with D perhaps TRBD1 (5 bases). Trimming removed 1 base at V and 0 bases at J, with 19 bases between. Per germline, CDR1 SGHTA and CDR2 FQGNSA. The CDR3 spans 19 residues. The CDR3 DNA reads TGTGCCAGCAGCTTAGATAGGGGATCCGATACGTCCTCTGGAAACACCATATATTTT. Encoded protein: CASSLDRGSDTSSGNTIYF.

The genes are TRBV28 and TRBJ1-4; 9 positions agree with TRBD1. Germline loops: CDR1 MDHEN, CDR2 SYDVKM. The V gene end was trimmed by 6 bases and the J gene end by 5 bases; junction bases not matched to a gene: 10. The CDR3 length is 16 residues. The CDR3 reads CASSLQIGTGNEKLFF. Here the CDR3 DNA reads TGTGCCAGCAGCCTCCAGATAGGGACAGGGAATGAAAAACTGTTTTTT.

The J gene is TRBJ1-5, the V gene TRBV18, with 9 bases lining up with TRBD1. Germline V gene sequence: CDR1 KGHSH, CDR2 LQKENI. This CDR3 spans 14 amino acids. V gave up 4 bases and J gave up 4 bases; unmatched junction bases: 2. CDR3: CASSQGTGNQPQHF. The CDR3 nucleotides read TGTGCCAGCTCACAAGGGACAGGGAATCAGCCCCAGCATTTT.

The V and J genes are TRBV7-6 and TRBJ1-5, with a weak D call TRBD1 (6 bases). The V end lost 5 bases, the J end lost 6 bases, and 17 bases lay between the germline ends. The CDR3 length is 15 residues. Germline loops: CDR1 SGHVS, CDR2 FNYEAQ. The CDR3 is CASSPNTGPTQPQHF. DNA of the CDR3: TGTGCCAGCAGCCCGAATACAGGGCCGACTCAGCCCCAGCATTTT.

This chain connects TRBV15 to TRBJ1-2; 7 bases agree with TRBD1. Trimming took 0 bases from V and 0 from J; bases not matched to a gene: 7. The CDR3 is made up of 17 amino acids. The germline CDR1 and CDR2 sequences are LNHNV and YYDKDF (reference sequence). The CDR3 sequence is CATSRDRDRNPNYGYTF. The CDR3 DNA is TGTGCCACCAGCAGAGATAGGGACAGAAACCCTAACTATGGCTACACCTTC.

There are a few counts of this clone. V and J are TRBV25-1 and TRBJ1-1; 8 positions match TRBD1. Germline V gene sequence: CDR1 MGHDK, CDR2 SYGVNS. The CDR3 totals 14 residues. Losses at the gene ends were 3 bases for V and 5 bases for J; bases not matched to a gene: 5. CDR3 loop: CASSDTGGDTEAFF. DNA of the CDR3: TGTGCCAGCAGTGATACAGGGGGGGATACTGAAGCTTTCTTT.

The CDR3 bases are TGTGCCAGCAGCCCCCGTTTAGCGGGAGGGTCCTACAATGAGCAGTTCTTC. Translation gives CASSPRLAGGSYNEQFF. This sequence joins TRBV13 and TRBJ2-1, with TRBD2 matching 11 bases. The CDR3 contains 17 residues. V gave up 5 bases and J gave up 1 base; unmatched junction bases: 7. Germline assignment: CDR1 PRHDT and CDR2 FYEKMQ (reference sequence).

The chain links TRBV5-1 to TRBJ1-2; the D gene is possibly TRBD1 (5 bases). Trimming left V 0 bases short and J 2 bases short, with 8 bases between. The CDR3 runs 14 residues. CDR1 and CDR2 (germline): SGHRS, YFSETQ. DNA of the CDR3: TGCGCCAGCAGCTTGGCCGGGGGGAACTATGGCTACACCTTC. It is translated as CASSLAGGNYGYTF.

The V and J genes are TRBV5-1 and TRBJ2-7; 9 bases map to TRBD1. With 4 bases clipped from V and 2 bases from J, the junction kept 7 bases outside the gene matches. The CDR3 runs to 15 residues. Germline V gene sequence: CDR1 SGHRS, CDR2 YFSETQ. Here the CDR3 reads CASSLRTGETYEQYF. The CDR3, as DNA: TGCGCCAGCAGCCTCCGGACAGGGGAAACCTACGAGCAGTACTTC.

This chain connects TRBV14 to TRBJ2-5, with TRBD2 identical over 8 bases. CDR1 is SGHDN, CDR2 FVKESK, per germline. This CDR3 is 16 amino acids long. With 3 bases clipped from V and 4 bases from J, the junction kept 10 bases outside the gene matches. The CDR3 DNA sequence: TGTGCCAGCAGCCAGGAGAGACTAGCGAGTTTAGAGACCCAGTACTTC. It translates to CASSQERLASLETQYF.

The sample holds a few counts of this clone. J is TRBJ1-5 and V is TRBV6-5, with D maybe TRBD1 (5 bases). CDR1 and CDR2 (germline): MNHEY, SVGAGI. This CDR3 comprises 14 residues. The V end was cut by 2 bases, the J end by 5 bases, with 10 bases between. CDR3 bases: TGTGCCAGCAGTTACCGGGCAGGGCATCAGCCCCAGCATTTT. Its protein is CASSYRAGHQPQHF.

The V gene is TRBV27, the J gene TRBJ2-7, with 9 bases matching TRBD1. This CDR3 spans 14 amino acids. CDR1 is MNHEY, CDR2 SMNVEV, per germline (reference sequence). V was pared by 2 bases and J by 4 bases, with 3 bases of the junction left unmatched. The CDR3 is CASSLRQGVYEQYF. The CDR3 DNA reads TGTGCCAGCAGTTTAAGACAGGGGGTTTACGAGCAGTACTTC.

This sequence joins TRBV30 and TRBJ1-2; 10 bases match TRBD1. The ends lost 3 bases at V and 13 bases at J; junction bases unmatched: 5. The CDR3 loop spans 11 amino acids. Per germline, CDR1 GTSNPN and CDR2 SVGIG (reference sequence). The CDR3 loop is CAWRGTGVSTF. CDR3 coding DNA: TGTGCCTGGAGGGGGACAGGGGTTAGCACCTTC.

The CDR3 nucleotides are TGTGCCAGCAGCCCCCGGACAGGGCCCTCCTACGAGCAGTACTTC. This encodes CASSPRTGPSYEQYF. This chain links TRBV9 with TRBJ2-7; 8 nucleotides agree with TRBD1. This CDR3 is built from 15 residues. From germline, CDR1 is SGDLS and CDR2 YYNGEE. V was pared by 4 bases and J by 0 bases, with 6 bases of the junction left unmatched.